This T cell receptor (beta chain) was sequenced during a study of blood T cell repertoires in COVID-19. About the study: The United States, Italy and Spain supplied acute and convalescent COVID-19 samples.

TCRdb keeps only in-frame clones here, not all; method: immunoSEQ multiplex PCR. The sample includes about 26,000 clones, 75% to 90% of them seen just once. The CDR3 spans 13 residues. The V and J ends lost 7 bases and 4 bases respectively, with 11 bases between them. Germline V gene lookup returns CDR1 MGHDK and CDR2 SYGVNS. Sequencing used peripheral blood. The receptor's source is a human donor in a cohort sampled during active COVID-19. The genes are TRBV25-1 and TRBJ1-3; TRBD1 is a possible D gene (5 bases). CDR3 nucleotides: TGTGCCAGCATAGGGGTCGCCGGAAACACCATATATTTT. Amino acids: CASIGVAGNTIYF.